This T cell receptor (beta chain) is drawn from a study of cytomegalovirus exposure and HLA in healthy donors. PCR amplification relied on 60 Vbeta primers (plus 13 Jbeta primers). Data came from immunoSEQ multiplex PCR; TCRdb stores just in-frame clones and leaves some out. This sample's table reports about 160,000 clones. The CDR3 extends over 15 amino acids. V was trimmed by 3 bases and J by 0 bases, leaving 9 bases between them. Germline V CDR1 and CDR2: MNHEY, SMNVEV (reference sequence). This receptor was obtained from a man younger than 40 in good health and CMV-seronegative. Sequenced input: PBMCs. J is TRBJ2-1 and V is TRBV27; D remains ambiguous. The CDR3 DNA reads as TGTGCCAGCAGTTTCCTAACCAACTCCTACAATGAGCAGTTCTTC. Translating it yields CASSFLTNSYNEQFF.